The 25 T cell receptor beta chains below come from one sample, sequenced in a study of T cell repertoires in cytomegalovirus infection. Antigen specificity for these receptors is unknown. TCRdb recomputed calls from the reads with MiXCR, one row per CDR3 protein. The sample has hundreds of thousands of distinct CDR3 sequences; approximately 40% are singletons. The input for sequencing was cultured PBMCs, taken from culture after CMV antigen stimulation. The receptors here all came from a human donor in good health (CMV status not recorded). Some clones in this sample may be carry-over from other donors' samples.

This clonotype was seen more than once but under ten times. The chain joins TRBV6-5 to TRBJ2-1; a weak D match, TRBD2 (6 bases). CDR1 and CDR2 (germline): MNHEY, SVGAGI. This CDR3 contains 18 residues. V was trimmed by 0 bases and J by 0 bases, leaving 15 bases between them. The CDR3 sequence: CASSYSIAGGSSYNEQFF. The CDR3 nucleotides read TGTGCCAGCAGTTACTCGATCGCTGGGGGGAGCTCCTACAATGAGCAGTTCTTC.

The chain is built from TRBV4-1 and TRBJ1-1, with D unresolved. Germline CDR1 and CDR2: MGHRA and YSYEKL. V was shortened by 2 bases and J by 3 bases, with 13 bases between the two germline ends. CDR3 length: 15 residues. The CDR3 nucleotides read TGCGCCAGCAGCCAAAGCCCACTCGGGGACACTGAAGCTTTCTTT. Translating it yields CASSQSPLGDTEAFF.

The chain couples TRBV7-9 to TRBJ2-5; 8 bases line up with TRBD1. This CDR3 has 13 residues. The germline V gene encodes CDR1 SEHNR and CDR2 FQNEAQ (reference sequence). Trimming removed 6 bases from V and 1 base from J; junction bases left unmatched: 1. CDR3 nucleotides: TGTGCCAGCAGAGGACAGGGCCAAGAGACCCAGTACTTC. Its protein product is CASRGQGQETQYF.

The chain is built from TRBV12-3 or TRBV12-4 and TRBJ2-5, with D possibly TRBD2 on 6 matching bases. Trimming removed 5 bases from V and 4 bases from J, with 11 bases in between. This CDR3 comprises 13 residues. CDR3: CASSLNGGETQYF. In DNA form, the CDR3 reads TGTGCCAGCAGTCTGAACGGGGGAGAGACCCAGTACTTC.

J is TRBJ1-2 and V is TRBV20-1; D unclear. The V gene lost 1 base and the J gene lost 5 bases, with 8 bases spanning the gap. There are 12 residues in the CDR3. Germline CDR1 is DFQATT and CDR2 is SNEGSKA (reference sequence). The CDR3: CSARGQTYGYTF. The DNA of the CDR3 is TGCAGTGCTAGAGGGCAGACATATGGCTACACCTTC.

This clonotype has more than one count but fewer than ten. This chain uses TRBV6-5 with TRBJ2-2, with D tentatively TRBD2 (5 bases). This CDR3 region has 15 residues. Trimming removed 0 bases from V and 4 bases from J, with 9 bases in between. Looked up from germline, CDR1 is MNHEY and CDR2 is SVGAGI. This CDR3 is CASSYSRGITGELFF. DNA of the CDR3: TGTGCCAGCAGTTACTCTCGGGGTATCACCGGGGAGCTGTTTTTT.

This clonotype has a handful of counts. This sequence joins TRBV7-2 and TRBJ2-3; the match to TRBD2 covers 7 bases. Trimming removed 0 bases from V and 3 bases from J; junction bases left unmatched: 6. CDR3 length equals 16 residues. The germline V gene encodes CDR1 SGHTA and CDR2 FQGNSA. Here the CDR3 reads CASSLARGGATDTQYF. As DNA, the CDR3 is TGTGCCAGCAGCTTAGCGAGGGGAGGGGCTACAGATACGCAGTATTTT. The variable domain in full, completed from reference TRBV7-2 and TRBJ2-3, reads GAGVSQSPSNKVTEKGKDVELRCDPISGHTALYWYRQSLGQGLEFLIYFQGNSAPDKSGLPSDRFSAERTGGSVSTLTIQRTQQEDSAVYLCASSLARGGATDTQYFGPGTRLTVL.

The genes are TRBV7-2 and TRBJ2-3, with D unclear. The CDR3 runs to 13 residues. CDR1 and CDR2 from the germline V gene are SGHTA and FQGNSA. V lost 4 bases to trimming and J lost 5 bases, with 10 bases between them. CDR3 DNA sequence: TGTGCCAGCAGCTGGGAAGGAATAGATACGCAGTATTTT. Its translation: CASSWEGIDTQYF. The variable domain in full, with the rest retrieved from reference TRBV7-2 and TRBJ2-3, is GAGVSQSPSNKVTEKGKDVELRCDPISGHTALYWYRQSLGQGLEFLIYFQGNSAPDKSGLPSDRFSAERTGGSVSTLTIQRTQQEDSAVYLCASSWEGIDTQYFGPGTRLTVL.

V is TRBV7-2 and J is TRBJ1-2, with D maybe TRBD1 (6 bases). The V and J ends lost 5 bases and 2 bases respectively, with 12 bases between them. The CDR3 is 14 residues long. Germline V CDR1 and CDR2: SGHTA, FQGNSA. The CDR3 nucleotides are TGTGCCAGCAGCCGCGGACAGTTGAACTATGGCTACACCTTC. Translating gives CASSRGQLNYGYTF.

The rearrangement uses TRBV4-2 and TRBJ1-6; D remains unclear. Germline CDR1 LGHNA, CDR2 YNFKEQ. V was trimmed by 4 bases and J by 8 bases, leaving 9 bases between them. This CDR3 has 13 amino acids. CDR3 protein: CASSRGRDSPLHF. The CDR3 DNA is TGTGCCAGCAGCCGAGGACGGGATTCACCCCTCCACTTT.

Comment on this clonotype: One junction end disagrees with the germline gene, perhaps due to a read error. The chain recombines TRBV5-3 with TRBJ2-2, with TRBD2 identical over 7 bases. TRBV5-3 is assigned to the ORF class and has an uncertain function. The CDR3 is 17 amino acids. The CDR3 DNA is TGTGCCAGCAGCTTGGCCTTTCGGGGGGTAGAGACCGGGGAGCTGTTTTTT. Amino acid sequence: CASSLAFRGVETGELFF.

This clonotype has just a few counts. The genes are TRBV6-6 and TRBJ1-5, with TRBD1 as a possible D gene (5 bases). V was cut by 6 bases and J by 6 bases, with 18 bases left in between. Germline CDR1 and CDR2: MNHNY and SVGAGI (reference sequence). This CDR3 comprises 15 residues. The CDR3 nucleotides are TGTGCCAGCAGAGAGGGTAGGGGTGGTGTTCAGCCCCAGCATTTT. Amino acids: CASREGRGGVQPQHF.

This clonotype has a handful of counts. This rearrangement joins TRBV19 to TRBJ1-5, with no clear D. The CDR3 spans 14 residues. Trimming stripped 2 bases from V and 4 bases from J, with 9 bases between. Germline CDR1 and CDR2: LNHDA and SQIVND (reference sequence). Here the CDR3 reads CASSISIGNQPQHF. In DNA, the CDR3 is TGTGCCAGTAGTATATCGATCGGGAATCAGCCCCAGCATTTT.

There are a few counts of this clonotype. CDR3 nucleotides: TGTGCCAGCAGCTCAGCTACAGGGTGGGAGACCCAGTACTTC. Amino acids: CASSSATGWETQYF. V and J are TRBV7-2 and TRBJ2-5; the D gene is possibly TRBD1 (6 bases). V lost 4 bases, J lost 5 bases, and 14 bases lay in between. The CDR3 is 14 amino acids. CDR1 and CDR2 (germline): SGHTA, FQGNSA.

The table lists this clonotype with a few counts. CDR3 loop: CASSPNRELGTDTQYF. CDR3 DNA: TGTGCCAGCAGCCCGAACAGGGAGTTGGGCACAGATACGCAGTATTTT. J is TRBJ2-3 and V is TRBV7-2; D perhaps matches TRBD1 (6 bases). The V and J ends lost 5 bases and 1 base respectively, with 16 bases between them. CDR1 is SGHTA and CDR2 is FQGNSA in the germline V gene. The CDR3 length is 16 residues.

V and J are TRBV6-1 and TRBJ1-2; tentative D call: TRBD1 (6 bases). Trimming pared 1 base from V and 1 base from J, leaving 13 bases between. This CDR3 is built from 16 residues. Germline lookup yields CDR1 MNHNS and CDR2 SASEGT. The DNA of the CDR3 is TGTGCCAGCAGTGAAGACGGACAGTCGAATAACTATGGCTACACCTTC. It encodes CASSEDGQSNNYGYTF.

The V call is TRBV12-3 or TRBV12-4, the J call TRBJ1-4; D is unresolved. V lost 6 bases to trimming and J lost 3 bases, with 5 bases between them. The CDR3 is made up of 12 amino acids. The CDR3 is CASRRPNEKLFF. The CDR3 DNA sequence: TGTGCCAGCAGGCGACCTAATGAAAAACTGTTTTTT.

The V and J genes are TRBV7-9 and TRBJ2-7, with a possible D match to TRBD1 (5 bases). The CDR3 totals 14 residues. Trimming removed 4 bases at V and 3 bases at J, with 13 bases between. CDR1 and CDR2 from the germline V gene are SEHNR and FQNEAQ (reference sequence). The DNA for the CDR3 is TGTGCCAGCAGCTCGACAGCCAAATTCTACGAGCAGTACTTC. Translated, it gives CASSSTAKFYEQYF.

This clonotype was found many times. The chain carries TRBV7-6 and TRBJ2-2; 8 bases match TRBD2. Losses at the gene ends were 0 bases for V and 5 bases for J; bases not matched to a gene: 5. Germline V lookup: CDR1 SGHVS, CDR2 FNYEAQ. The CDR3 sequence is 16 residues long. CDR3 DNA sequence: TGTGCCAGCAGCTTAGCAAGCGGGAGCGGAACCGGGGAGCTGTTTTTT. Its translation is CASSLASGSGTGELFF. Filled out from reference TRBV7-6 and TRBJ2-2, the complete variable domain reads GAGVSQSPRYKVTKRGQDVALRCDPISGHVSLYWYRQALGQGPEFLTYFNYEAQQDKSGLPNDRFSAERPEGSISTLTIQRTEQRDSAMYRCASSLASGSGTGELFFGEGSRLTVL.

The sample holds a few counts of this clonotype. The CDR3 reads CASRKGAGETYEQYF. CDR3 sequence (DNA): TGTGCCAGCAGAAAAGGGGCGGGGGAGACCTACGAGCAGTACTTC. The chain recombines TRBV12-3 or TRBV12-4 with TRBJ2-7; 7 bases are a match to TRBD2. The length of the CDR3 is 15 residues. V lost 6 bases to trimming and J lost 2 bases; unmatched junction nucleotides: 10.

The chain carries TRBV7-9 and TRBJ1-6; D unclear. Germline lookup yields CDR1 SEHNR and CDR2 FQNEAQ (reference sequence). The CDR3 loop spans 14 amino acids. V shed 4 bases and J shed 7 bases, with 11 bases lying between them. The CDR3 nucleotides are TGTGCCAGCAGCTCCGGACGGAAGAATTCACCCCTCCACTTT. This translates into CASSSGRKNSPLHF.

This clonotype was detected only a few times. The V and J genes are TRBV12-3 or TRBV12-4 and TRBJ2-7, with 9 bases matching TRBD2. V lost 5 bases, J lost 4 bases, and 6 bases stayed unmatched. The CDR3 is made up of 14 amino acids. The CDR3 DNA reads as TGTGCCAGCAGTCCGCGGGAGGGCCTTTACGAGCAGTACTTC. It is translated as CASSPREGLYEQYF.

The V gene is TRBV6-8, the J gene TRBJ1-1, with TRBD1 as a possible D gene (5 bases). Looked up from germline, CDR1 is MNHGY and CDR2 is SAAAGT. The CDR3 has 15 residues. The V gene lost 0 bases and the J gene lost 3 bases, with 11 bases spanning the gap. The chain's CDR3 is CASSYSKGRDTEAFF. The DNA of the CDR3 is TGTGCCAGCAGTTACTCCAAGGGGAGGGACACTGAAGCTTTCTTT.

This clonotype was seen more than once but under ten times. The chain joins TRBV6-1 to TRBJ1-2, with 8 bases identical to TRBD1. Losses at the gene ends were 7 bases for V and 10 bases for J; bases not matched to a gene: 8. Germline lookup yields CDR1 MNHNS and CDR2 SASEGT. There are 12 residues in the CDR3. CDR3 region: CASIDRGVDYTF. The CDR3 bases are TGTGCCAGCATAGACAGGGGAGTAGACTACACCTTC.

The genes are TRBV4-3 and TRBJ1-4, with 8 bases that match TRBD1. J was trimmed by 5 bases and V by 4 bases; bases with no gene match: 6. CDR1 is LGHNA and CDR2 is YSLEER in the germline V gene. The CDR3 is made up of 15 amino acids. This chain's CDR3 is CASSRGRGRNEKLFF. CDR3 DNA: TGCGCCAGCAGCCGGGGCAGGGGGCGGAATGAAAAACTGTTTTTT.